The next 27 T cell receptor beta chains were all read from a single sample in a study of T cell clonotyping in hematopoietic cell transplantation. Data came from immunoSEQ multiplex PCR; TCRdb stores just in-frame clones and leaves some out. The sample lists some 16,000 clones, around nine tenths seen once, with about 5% in the top ten. Sequenced sample: peripheral blood mononuclear cells. The receptor source for this set is a man in his forties in good health. Some clones in this sample may be carry-over from other donors' samples.

This sequence joins TRBV19 and TRBJ2-3; tentatively, D is TRBD2 (5 bases). Trimming removed 3 bases from V and 6 bases from J, with 10 bases in between. Germline CDR1 LNHDA, CDR2 SQIVND (reference sequence). This CDR3 is built from 13 residues. CDR3: CASSISRGDTQYF. The CDR3 coding sequence is TGTGCCAGTAGTATCTCCCGGGGTGATACGCAGTATTTT.

The gene calls are TRBV11-1 and TRBJ2-1; TRBD1 agrees at 9 bases. Per the germline V gene, CDR1 is SGHAT and CDR2 is FQDESV (reference sequence). J was trimmed by 4 bases and V by 4 bases; bases with no gene match: 5. The CDR3 sequence is 15 residues long. CDR3 residues: CASSSSGTGYNEQFF. CDR3 in DNA: TGTGCCAGCAGCTCGTCCGGGACAGGGTACAATGAGCAGTTCTTC. Complete variable domain (other parts from reference TRBV11-1 and TRBJ2-1): EAEVAQSPRYKITEKSQAVAFWCDPISGHATLYWYRQILGQGPELLVQFQDESVVDDSQLPKDRFSAERLKGVDSTLKIQPAELGDSAMYLCASSSSGTGYNEQFFGPGTRLTVL.

This chain joins TRBV7-3 and TRBJ2-1; 7 nucleotides align to TRBD2. The CDR3 covers 12 residues. Germline CDR1 reads SGHTA; CDR2 reads FQGTGA. J was trimmed by 7 bases and V by 4 bases; bases with no gene match: 1. The CDR3, as DNA: TGTGCCAGCAGCTGGGGGGGGAATGAGCAGTTCTTC. The encoded protein is CASSWGGNEQFF.

J is TRBJ2-5 and V is TRBV6-1; 7 nucleotides match TRBD1. CDR3 length equals 15 residues. After removal of 1 base from V and 5 bases from J, the junction contained 7 bases not matched to a gene. Germline lookup yields CDR1 MNHNS and CDR2 SASEGT. CDR3 region: CASSEERQGFETQYF. Here the CDR3 DNA reads TGTGCCAGCAGTGAAGAGAGACAGGGCTTCGAGACCCAGTACTTC.

The sample holds a few counts of this clone. The rearrangement links TRBV7-2 to TRBJ2-7; 8 bases match TRBD1. Trimming at V came to 4 bases and at J to 0 bases, leaving 5 bases not matched to a gene. The CDR3 runs 15 residues. The germline gives CDR1 SGHTA, CDR2 FQGNSA. CDR3 sequence (DNA): TGTGCCAGCAGCTGGCCCAGGGGGCCCTCCTACGAGCAGTACTTC. Protein product: CASSWPRGPSYEQYF.

This rearrangement joins TRBV29-1 to TRBJ1-2; D is perhaps TRBD1 (5 bases). The V end lost 6 bases, the J end lost 3 bases, and 8 bases lay between the germline ends. The CDR3 totals 11 residues. From germline, CDR1 is SQVTM and CDR2 ANQGSEA. CDR3 protein: CSVTGDYGYTF. The DNA of the CDR3 is TGCAGCGTCACAGGCGACTATGGCTACACCTTC.

V and J are TRBV7-9 and TRBJ1-6; D is unclear. The CDR3 sequence is 16 residues long. CDR1 is SEHNR, CDR2 FQNEAQ, per germline (reference sequence). Trimming took 1 base from V and 0 from J, leaving 7 bases between them. CDR3 coding DNA: TGTGCCAGCAGCTTAGGTTCCAGCTCCTATAATTCACCCCTCCACTTT. Translated: CASSLGSSSYNSPLHF.

This clone was picked up one time. The J gene is TRBJ2-3, the V gene TRBV2, with D perhaps given as TRBD1 or TRBD2 (5 bases each). V lost 6 bases and J 2 bases, leaving 15 bases between the germline ends. CDR1 SNHLY and CDR2 FYNNEI come from the germline V gene. The CDR3 is 15 residues long. The CDR3 protein is CASSPGTASTDTQYF. The CDR3 DNA is TGTGCCAGCAGCCCCGGGACCGCCTCCACAGATACGCAGTATTTT.

The table lists this clone with a count of one. The chain recombines TRBV7-9 with TRBJ1-1; 8 nucleotides agree with TRBD1. The CDR3 is made up of 15 amino acids. Germline-derived CDR1 and CDR2 are SEHNR and FQNEAQ (reference sequence). The trim removed 4 bases at V and 2 bases at J, leaving 6 bases unmatched. The CDR3 nucleotides are TGTGCCAGCAGCTCCATTGGACAGGGTAACACTGAAGCTTTCTTT. Protein: CASSSIGQGNTEAFF.

This clone was found once. The chain is built from TRBV27 and TRBJ2-7, with 10 bases lining up with TRBD1. CDR1 and CDR2 from the germline V gene are MNHEY and SMNVEV (reference sequence). The CDR3 has 15 amino acids. With 5 bases clipped from V and 4 bases from J, the junction kept 8 bases outside the gene matches. CDR3 DNA: TGTGCCAGCAGTCCCACGGGACAGGGGTTATACGAGCAGTACTTC. Translated, it gives CASSPTGQGLYEQYF.

This chain uses TRBV27 with TRBJ2-7, with a tentative D call TRBD1 (6 bases). Germline CDR1 is MNHEY and CDR2 is SMNVEV (reference sequence). Between the trimmed V and J ends, which lost 8 bases and 2 bases, there was a span of 16 bases. This CDR3 comprises 14 residues. CDR3 in amino acids: CASGPGQGTYEQYF. CDR3 nucleotide sequence: TGTGCCAGCGGTCCAGGGCAGGGGACCTACGAGCAGTACTTC.

The chain employs TRBV29-1 and TRBJ1-1; D is unresolved. From germline, CDR1 is SQVTM and CDR2 ANQGSEA. Trimming shortened V by 4 bases and J by 6 bases, and 12 bases separated the two germline ends. This CDR3 region has 12 residues. DNA of the CDR3: TGCAGCGTTGCACACCTCCAACCTGAAGCTTTCTTT. It yields the protein CSVAHLQPEAFF.

The genes are TRBV6-6 and TRBJ2-5; D uncertain. CDR1 is MNHNY and CDR2 is SVGAGI in the germline V gene (reference sequence). The CDR3 sequence is 11 residues long. Trimming took off 6 bases at V and 2 bases at J, with 4 bases between the two ends. The CDR3 sequence is CASRLQETQYF. CDR3 nucleotides: TGTGCCAGCAGACTTCAAGAGACCCAGTACTTC.

V gene TRBV2 combines with J gene TRBJ2-6; no reliable D call. Trimming removed 4 bases at V and 0 bases at J, with 4 bases between. The CDR3 is 14 residues long. CDR1 and CDR2 (germline): SNHLY, FYNNEI. The CDR3 DNA reads as TGTGCCAGCAGTGTACTCTCTGGGGCCAACGTCCTGACTTTC. It translates to CASSVLSGANVLTF.

The chain employs TRBV6-6 and TRBJ1-4; 7 bases align to TRBD1. The CDR3 runs 16 residues. The V and J ends lost 6 bases and 2 bases, in that order; junction bases with no gene match: 9. The V gene's germline CDR1 is MNHNY and CDR2 SVGAGI (reference sequence). The CDR3 loop reads CASSRGGLATNEKLFF. As DNA, the CDR3 is TGTGCCAGCAGCAGGGGGGGCCTGGCTACTAATGAAAAACTGTTTTTT.

This clone was recorded once. This chain links TRBV6-5 with TRBJ2-7; 7 bases are shared with TRBD1. With 5 bases clipped from V and 7 bases from J, the junction kept 14 bases outside the gene matches. Germline CDR1 MNHEY, CDR2 SVGAGI. The CDR3 has 15 amino acids. The chain's CDR3 is CASSLGTVPSGEQYF. The CDR3 coding sequence is TGTGCCAGCAGTCTCGGGACAGTCCCGTCTGGTGAGCAGTACTTC.

The V and J genes are TRBV10-3 and TRBJ2-1; tentative D call: TRBD2 (5 bases). V was pared by 3 bases and J by 7 bases, with 13 bases between. The V gene's germline CDR1 is ENHRY and CDR2 SYGVKD. The length of the CDR3 is 14 residues. The CDR3 DNA follows: TGTGCCATCAGTGAACTAGGTAGGGTGAATGAGCAGTTCTTC. Residues: CAISELGRVNEQFF.

The rearrangement uses TRBV28 and TRBJ2-7; 7 bases map to TRBD2. Per the germline V gene, CDR1 is MDHEN and CDR2 is SYDVKM. This CDR3 comprises 15 residues. Germline trimming cut 6 bases from V and 6 bases from J; bases unmatched to any gene: 14. This CDR3 reads CASSPGGGRKVEQYF. In nucleotides, the CDR3 is TGTGCCAGCAGCCCAGGTGGCGGGAGAAAAGTCGAGCAGTACTTC.

The chain has TRBV7-3 and TRBJ2-2, with D tentatively TRBD1 or TRBD2 (6 bases each). V was trimmed by 3 bases and J by 2 bases, leaving 10 bases between them. Germline V gene lookup returns CDR1 SGHTA and CDR2 FQGTGA. CDR3 length: 15 amino acids. The CDR3 spells CASSFEGGNTGELFF. CDR3 sequence (DNA): TGTGCCAGCAGCTTTGAGGGGGGTAACACCGGGGAGCTGTTTTTT.

The CDR3 DNA follows: TGTGCCAGCAGCGTAGATAGCGGGAATGAGCAGTTCTTC. Encoded protein: CASSVDSGNEQFF. The rearrangement joins TRBV7-2 to TRBJ2-1; 7 bases line up with TRBD2. Germline loops: CDR1 SGHTA, CDR2 FQGNSA. The CDR3 is made up of 13 amino acids. V gave up 5 bases and J gave up 7 bases; unmatched junction bases: 5.

This clone was counted only a few times. The gene calls are TRBV10-1 and TRBJ1-6, with D perhaps matching TRBD1 (5 bases). Trimming pared 6 bases from V and 0 bases from J, leaving 6 bases between. Germline loops: CDR1 WNHNN, CDR2 SYGVQD (reference sequence). The CDR3 is 14 amino acids. In nucleotides, the CDR3 is TGCGCCAGCAGAGACAGCTCCTATAATTCACCCCTCCACTTT. Its translation: CASRDSSYNSPLHF.

The V gene is TRBV7-9, the J gene TRBJ2-2; D gene unclear. Trimming removed 5 bases at V and 5 bases at J, with 9 bases between. The V gene's germline CDR1 is SEHNR and CDR2 FQNEAQ (reference sequence). The CDR3 is made up of 13 amino acids. CDR3 residues: CASSPPRTGELFF. As DNA, the CDR3 is TGTGCCAGCAGCCCCCCCAGGACCGGGGAGCTGTTTTTT.

The chain has TRBV6-1 and TRBJ2-1, with D perhaps given as TRBD1 or TRBD2 (5 bases each). This CDR3 is built from 15 residues. The V gene's germline CDR1 is MNHNS and CDR2 SASEGT. The germline V and J ends were trimmed by 2 bases and 5 bases, with 13 bases remaining between them. The CDR3 sequence is CASSEPGRKHNEQFF. The CDR3 DNA reads TGTGCCAGCAGTGAACCGGGACGGAAACACAATGAGCAGTTCTTC.

The V call is TRBV18, the J call TRBJ1-2; 7 bases fit TRBD1. Trimming removed 2 bases from V and 6 bases from J; junction bases left unmatched: 9. The CDR3 length is 15 residues. Germline V CDR1 and CDR2: KGHSH, LQKENI. CDR3 region: CASSPGGGTEDGYTF. CDR3 nucleotides: TGTGCCAGCTCACCAGGAGGAGGGACAGAGGATGGCTACACCTTC.

V is TRBV4-3 and J is TRBJ2-3; no clear D. CDR3 size: 13 residues. CDR1 and CDR2 (germline): LGHNA, YSLEER. Trimming left V 0 bases short and J 4 bases short, with 5 bases between. CDR3 sequence (DNA): TGCGCCAGCAGCCAAGACCCCGCAGATACGCAGTATTTT. The encoded protein is CASSQDPADTQYF.

The rearrangement uses TRBV5-4 and TRBJ1-1, with 8 bases identical to TRBD1. Trimming cost V 4 bases and J 7 bases; bases outside gene matches: 3. CDR1 is SGHNT, CDR2 YYREEE, per germline (reference sequence). This CDR3 contains 12 residues. CDR3 nucleotides: TGTGCCAGCAGCCCCGGACAGGGTGAAGCTTTCTTT. Translating gives CASSPGQGEAFF.

This clone was seen once. The CDR3 DNA reads as TGTGCCTGGAGTGACCTAAGGGCGCAGTTCTTC. Its protein product is CAWSDLRAQFF. This chain uses TRBV30 with TRBJ2-1; no reliable D call. The CDR3 contains 11 residues. In germline, CDR1 is GTSNPN, CDR2 SVGIG (reference sequence). Between the trimmed V and J ends, which lost 1 base and 12 bases, there was a span of 10 bases. Looking up the rest from reference TRBV30 and TRBJ2-1 gives the full variable domain: SQTIHQWPATLVQPVGSPLSLECTVEGTSNPNLYWYRQAAGRGLQLLFYSVGIGQISSEVPQNLSASRPQDRQFILSSKKLLLSDSGFYLCAWSDLRAQFFGPGTRLTVL.